This TCR beta chain was sequenced for a study of PD-L1 blockade in urothelial cancer. Study overall: Anywhere from 0 to 3 prior chemotherapy regimens had been received by patients.

TCRdb's copy holds only in-frame clones and misses some; the assay was immunoSEQ multiplex PCR. Among some 50,000 clones listed, around 85% were seen once. Time point: pretreatment peripheral blood. Trimming stripped 5 bases from V and 8 bases from J, with 18 bases between. Per the germline V gene, CDR1 is SEHNR and CDR2 is FQNEAQ (reference sequence). CDR3 length equals 15 residues. The receptor comes from a woman in her sixties or seventies with urothelial cancer. Sequencing used PBMCs, obtained around atezolizumab (anti-PD-L1) treatment. This sequence joins TRBV7-9 and TRBJ1-4; a weak D match, TRBD1 (6 bases). The CDR3 bases are TGTGCCAGCAGCGTGCTACCTAAGGGGGAGGAAAAACTGTTTTTT. Translated, it gives CASSVLPKGEEKLFF.